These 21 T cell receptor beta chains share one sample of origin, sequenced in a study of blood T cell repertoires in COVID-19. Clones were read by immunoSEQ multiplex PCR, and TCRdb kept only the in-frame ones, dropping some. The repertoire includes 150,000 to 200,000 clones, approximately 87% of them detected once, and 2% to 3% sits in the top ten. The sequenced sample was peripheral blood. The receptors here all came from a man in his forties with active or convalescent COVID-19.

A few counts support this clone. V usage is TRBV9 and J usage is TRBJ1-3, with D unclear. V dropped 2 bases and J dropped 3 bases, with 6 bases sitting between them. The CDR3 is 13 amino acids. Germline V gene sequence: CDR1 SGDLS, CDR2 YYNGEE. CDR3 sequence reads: CASSVRFGNTIYF. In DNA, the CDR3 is TGTGCCAGCAGCGTTCGGTTTGGAAACACCATATATTTT.

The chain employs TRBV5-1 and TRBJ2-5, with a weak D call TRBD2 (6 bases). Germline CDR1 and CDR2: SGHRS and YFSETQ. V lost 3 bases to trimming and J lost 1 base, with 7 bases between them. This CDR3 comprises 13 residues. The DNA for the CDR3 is TGCGCCAGCAGCTGGAGGGGCCAAGAGACCCAGTACTTC. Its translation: CASSWRGQETQYF.

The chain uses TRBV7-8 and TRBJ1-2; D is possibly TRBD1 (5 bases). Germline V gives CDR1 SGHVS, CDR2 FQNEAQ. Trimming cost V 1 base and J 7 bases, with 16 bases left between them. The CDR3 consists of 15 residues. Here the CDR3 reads CASSLVGRDHGGYTF. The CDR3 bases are TGTGCCAGCAGCTTAGTGGGGCGGGACCATGGTGGCTACACCTTC.

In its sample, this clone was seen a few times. This CDR3 reads CASSPLKMREKDTEAFF. CDR3 DNA: TGTGCCAGCAGCCCCTTAAAGATGCGGGAGAAGGACACTGAAGCTTTCTTT. J is TRBJ1-1 and V is TRBV11-2; D is ambiguous. Trimming removed 5 bases at V and 3 bases at J, with 22 bases between. CDR1 is SGHAT and CDR2 is FQNNGV in the germline V gene. The CDR3 is 17 amino acids. The variable domain in full, with the rest retrieved from reference TRBV11-2 and TRBJ1-1, is EAGVAQSPRYKIIEKRQSVAFWCNPISGHATLYWYQQILGQGPKLLIQFQNNGVVDDSQLPKDRFSAERLKGVDSTLKIQPAKLEDSAVYLCASSPLKMREKDTEAFFGQGTRLTVV.

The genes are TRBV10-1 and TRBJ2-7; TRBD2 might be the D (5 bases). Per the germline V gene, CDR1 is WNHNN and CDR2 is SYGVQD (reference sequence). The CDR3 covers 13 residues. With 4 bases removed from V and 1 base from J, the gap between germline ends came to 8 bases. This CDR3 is CASSVGVSYEQYF. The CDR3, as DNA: TGCGCCAGCAGTGTCGGGGTTTCCTACGAGCAGTACTTC.

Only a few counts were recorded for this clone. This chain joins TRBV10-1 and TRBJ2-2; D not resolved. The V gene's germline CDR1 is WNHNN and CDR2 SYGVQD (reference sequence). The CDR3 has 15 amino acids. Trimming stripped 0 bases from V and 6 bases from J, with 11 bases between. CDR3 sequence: CASSESSTESGELFF. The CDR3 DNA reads TGCGCCAGCAGTGAGTCAAGTACAGAGTCCGGGGAGCTGTTTTTT.

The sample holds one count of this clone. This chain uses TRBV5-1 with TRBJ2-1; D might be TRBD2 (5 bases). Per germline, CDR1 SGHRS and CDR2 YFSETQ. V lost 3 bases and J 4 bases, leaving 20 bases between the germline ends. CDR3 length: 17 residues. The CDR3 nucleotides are TGCGCCAGCAGCTCCAATCCTAACGGCCGGACTTACAATGAGCAGTTCTTC. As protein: CASSSNPNGRTYNEQFF.

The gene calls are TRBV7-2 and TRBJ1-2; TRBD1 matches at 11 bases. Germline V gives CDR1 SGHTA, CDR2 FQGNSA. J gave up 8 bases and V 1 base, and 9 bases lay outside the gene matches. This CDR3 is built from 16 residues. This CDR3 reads CASSLDSGQGVGGYTF. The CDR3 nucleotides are TGTGCCAGCAGCTTAGATTCGGGACAGGGGGTCGGGGGCTACACCTTC.

CDR3 sequence (DNA): TGCGCCAGCAGCCAGACGCAGGGTGAGCAGTTCTTC. This encodes CASSQTQGEQFF. This rearrangement joins TRBV4-1 to TRBJ2-1, with D tentatively TRBD1 (5 bases). This CDR3 contains 12 residues. The germline V gene has CDR1 MGHRA and CDR2 YSYEKL. The V end lost 3 bases, the J end lost 9 bases, and 9 bases lay between the germline ends.

DNA of the CDR3: TGTGCCAGCAGCTTAGAGGCCCAAACCCGTGGCTACACCTTC. Its protein product is CASSLEAQTRGYTF. The rearrangement uses TRBV11-2 and TRBJ1-2, with D unresolved. CDR1 is SGHAT and CDR2 is FQNNGV in the germline V gene. The CDR3 totals 14 residues. V lost 0 bases and J lost 7, with 12 bases in between.

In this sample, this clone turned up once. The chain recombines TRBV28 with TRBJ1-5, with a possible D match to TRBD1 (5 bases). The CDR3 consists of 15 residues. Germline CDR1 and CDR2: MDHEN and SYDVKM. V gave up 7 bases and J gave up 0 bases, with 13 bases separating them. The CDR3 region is CASIEWGDSNQPQHF. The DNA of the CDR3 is TGTGCCAGCATCGAATGGGGGGATAGCAATCAGCCCCAGCATTTT. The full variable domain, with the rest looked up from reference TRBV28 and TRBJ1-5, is DVKVTQSSRYLVKRTGEKVFLECVQDMDHENMFWYRQDPGLGLRLIYFSYDVKMKEKGDIPEGYSVSREKKERFSLILESASTNQTSMYLCASIEWGDSNQPQHFGDGTRLSIL.

CDR3 in DNA: TGTGCCAGCAGCCCAGTTGGGACAGGGGCGACAGGCTCTGGAAACACCATATATTTT. This sequence encodes CASSPVGTGATGSGNTIYF. The chain carries TRBV7-6 and TRBJ1-3; 10 nucleotides agree with TRBD1. Germline-derived CDR1 and CDR2 are SGHVS and FNYEAQ. This CDR3 has 19 residues. With V trimmed by 5 bases and J by 0 bases, 13 bases remained unmatched.

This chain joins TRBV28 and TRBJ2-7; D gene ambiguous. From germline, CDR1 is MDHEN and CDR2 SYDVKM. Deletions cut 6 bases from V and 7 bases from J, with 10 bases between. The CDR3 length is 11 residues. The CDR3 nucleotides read TGTGCCAGCAGAACCACGGGTGAGCAGTACTTC. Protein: CASRTTGEQYF.

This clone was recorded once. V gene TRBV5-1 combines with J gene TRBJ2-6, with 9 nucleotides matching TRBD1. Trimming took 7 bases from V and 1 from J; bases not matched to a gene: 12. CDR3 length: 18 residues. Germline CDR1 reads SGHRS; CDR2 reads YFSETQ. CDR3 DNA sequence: TGCGCCAGCGCCCACAGGGACAGGGTAGTTTCTGGGGCCAACGTCCTGACTTTC. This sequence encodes CASAHRDRVVSGANVLTF.

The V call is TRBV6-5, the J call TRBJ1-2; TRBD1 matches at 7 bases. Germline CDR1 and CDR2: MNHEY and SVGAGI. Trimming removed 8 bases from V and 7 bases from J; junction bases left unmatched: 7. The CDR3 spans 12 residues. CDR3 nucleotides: TGTGCCAGCTCCGACAGGGCGAGTGGCTACACCTTC. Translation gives CASSDRASGYTF.

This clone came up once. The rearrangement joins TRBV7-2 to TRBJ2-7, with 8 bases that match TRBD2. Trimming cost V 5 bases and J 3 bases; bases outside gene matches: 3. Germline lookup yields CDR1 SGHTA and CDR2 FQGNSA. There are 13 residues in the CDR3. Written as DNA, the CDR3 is TGTGCCAGCAGCGACCTAGCGGGCTACGAGCAGTACTTC. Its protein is CASSDLAGYEQYF.

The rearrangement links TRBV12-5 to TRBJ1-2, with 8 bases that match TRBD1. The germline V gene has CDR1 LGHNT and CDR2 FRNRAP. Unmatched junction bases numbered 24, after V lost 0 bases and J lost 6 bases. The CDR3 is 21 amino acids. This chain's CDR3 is CASGLVLRAGPGGAEADGYTF. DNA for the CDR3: TGTGCTAGTGGTTTGGTACTTAGGGCCGGGCCAGGGGGCGCTGAGGCGGATGGCTACACCTTC.

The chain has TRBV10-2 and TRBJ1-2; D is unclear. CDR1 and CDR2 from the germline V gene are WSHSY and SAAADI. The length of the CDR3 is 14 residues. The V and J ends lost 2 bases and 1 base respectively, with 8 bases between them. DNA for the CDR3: TGCGCCAGCAGTGAGAGTCGGGTTAACTATGGCTACACCTTC. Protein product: CASSESRVNYGYTF.

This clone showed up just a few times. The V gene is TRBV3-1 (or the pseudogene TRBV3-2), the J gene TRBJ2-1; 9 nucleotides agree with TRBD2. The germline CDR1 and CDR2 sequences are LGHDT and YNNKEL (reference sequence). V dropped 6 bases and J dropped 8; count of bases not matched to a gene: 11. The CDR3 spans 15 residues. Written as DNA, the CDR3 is TGTGCCAGCAGTCGTAGCGGGGGCTCCGTGGATGAGCAGTTCTTC. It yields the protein CASSRSGGSVDEQFF.

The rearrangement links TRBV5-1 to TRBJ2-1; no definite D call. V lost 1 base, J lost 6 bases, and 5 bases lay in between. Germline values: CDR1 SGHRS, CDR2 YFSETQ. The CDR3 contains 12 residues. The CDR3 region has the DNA TGCGCCAGCAGCTTGTTCTCCAATGAGCAGTTCTTC. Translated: CASSLFSNEQFF.

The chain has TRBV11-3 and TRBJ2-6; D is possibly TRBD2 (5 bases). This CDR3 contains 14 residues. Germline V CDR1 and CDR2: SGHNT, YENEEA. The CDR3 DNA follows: TGTGGAGGGCAGGCCATCTCTGGGGCCAACGTCCTGACTTTC. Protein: CGGQAISGANVLTF.